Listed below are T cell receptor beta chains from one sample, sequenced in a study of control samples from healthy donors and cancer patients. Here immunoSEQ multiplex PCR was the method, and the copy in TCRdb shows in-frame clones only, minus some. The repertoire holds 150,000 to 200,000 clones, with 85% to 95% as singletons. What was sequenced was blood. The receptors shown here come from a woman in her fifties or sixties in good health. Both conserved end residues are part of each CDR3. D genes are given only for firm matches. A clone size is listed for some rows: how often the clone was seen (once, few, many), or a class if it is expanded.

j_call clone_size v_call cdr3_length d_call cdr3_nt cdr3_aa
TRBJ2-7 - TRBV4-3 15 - TGCGCCAGCAGCCAGGGCCCAAAGCCCGTCTACGAGCAGTACTTC CASSQGPKPVYEQYF
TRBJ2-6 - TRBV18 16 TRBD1 TGTGCCAGCGGCCCCAGGGGGCAAAATGGGGCCAACGTCCTGACTTTC CASGPRGQNGANVLTF
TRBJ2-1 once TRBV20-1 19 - TGCAGTGCTAGTTCCACTGAGGTATTTGGGGGGGCCATTTCCAATGAGCAGTTCTTC CSASSTEVFGGAISNEQFF
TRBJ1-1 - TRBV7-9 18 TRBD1 TGTGCCAGCAGCTTAGCTACGGCGACAGGGAGGGGGAAGACTGAAGCTTTCTTT CASSLATATGRGKTEAFF
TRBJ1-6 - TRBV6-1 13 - TGTGCCAGCAGTGAAGGTCGGTTGTCACCCCTCCACTTT CASSEGRLSPLHF
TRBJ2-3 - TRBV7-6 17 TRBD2 TGTGCCAGCAGCCAACAATGGGCGGGGGAAAGCACAGATACGCAGTATTTT CASSQQWAGESTDTQYF
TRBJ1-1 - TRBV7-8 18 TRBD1 TGTGCCAGCTACCGGGAGGGGACAGGGGGCGCTTTGGGCACTGAAGCTTTCTTT CASYREGTGGALGTEAFF
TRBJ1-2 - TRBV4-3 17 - TGCGCCAGCAGCCGAATGGGCCTTCTGGGACGGGACTATGGCTACACCTTC CASSRMGLLGRDYGYTF
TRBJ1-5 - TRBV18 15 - TGTGCCAGCTCACCAAGTTCCGATAGCAATCAGCCCCAGCATTTT CASSPSSDSNQPQHF
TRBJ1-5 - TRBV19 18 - TGTGCCAGTAGTATAGTTGGGTTACGGGCCTGGGGCAATCAGCCCCAGCATTTT CASSIVGLRAWGNQPQHF
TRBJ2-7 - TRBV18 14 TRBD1 TGTGCCAGCTCATCGACAGGGACCTCCTACGAGCAGTACTTC CASSSTGTSYEQYF
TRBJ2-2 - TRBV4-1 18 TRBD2 TGCGCCAGCAGCCAAGTAATTGGGAGCGGGGGTCCCGCCGGGGAGCTGTTTTTT CASSQVIGSGGPAGELFF
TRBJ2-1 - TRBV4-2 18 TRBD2 TGTGCCAGCAGCCGAGCGCAAGGGGCTAGCGGGGGAGGGGATGAGCAGTTCTTC CASSRAQGASGGGDEQFF
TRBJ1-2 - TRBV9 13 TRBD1 TGTGCCAGCAGCGGGGGACAGGGGACTGGCTACACCTTC CASSGGQGTGYTF
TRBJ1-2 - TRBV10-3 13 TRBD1 TGTGCCATCAGTACAGGGGGCGCGGTTGGCTACACCTTC CAISTGGAVGYTF
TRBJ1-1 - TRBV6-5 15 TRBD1 TGTGCCAGCAGGATTACAGGGGGCGCCGGAACTGAAGCTTTCTTT CASRITGGAGTEAFF
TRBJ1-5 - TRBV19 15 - TGTGCCAGTAGTATCGGGGCATATAGCAATCAGCCCCAGCATTTT CASSIGAYSNQPQHF
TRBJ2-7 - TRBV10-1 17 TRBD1 TGCGCCAGACCCTTGGACAGGGCCATTTCTATCTCCTACGAGCAGTACTTC CARPLDRAISISYEQYF
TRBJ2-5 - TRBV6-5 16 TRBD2 TGTGCCAGCAGTTATCGGGGACTAGCGGGGGCTGAGACCCAGTACTTC CASSYRGLAGAETQYF
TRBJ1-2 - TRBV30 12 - TGTGCCTGGATGGCCGGCGGATATGGCTACACCTTC CAWMAGGYGYTF
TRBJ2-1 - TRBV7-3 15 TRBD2 TGTGCCAGCACCCTAGCTGCGGGGGGGCCGGGTGAGCAGTTCTTC CASTLAAGGPGEQFF
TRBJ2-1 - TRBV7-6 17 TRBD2 TGTGCCAGCAGCTTAACGGGGGGGACTGTCCCCTACAATGAGCAGTTCTTC CASSLTGGTVPYNEQFF
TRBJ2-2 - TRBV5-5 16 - TGTGCCAGCAGCTTAAGAGGAGACGGCCACACCGGGGAGCTGTTTTTT CASSLRGDGHTGELFF
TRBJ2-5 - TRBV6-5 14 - TGTGCCAGCAGTCTAGCGAGCTACCAAGAGACCCAGTACTTC CASSLASYQETQYF
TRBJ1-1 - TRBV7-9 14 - TGTGCCAGCAGCTTAGGTCACGGAGGGCTTGAAGCTTTCTTT CASSLGHGGLEAFF
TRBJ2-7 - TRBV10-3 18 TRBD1 TGTGCCATCAGTGAGTCCTTTGACCCTTGGACAGGGGCGCAAGAGCAGTACTTC CAISESFDPWTGAQEQYF
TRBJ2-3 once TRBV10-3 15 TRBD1 TGTGCCATCAGTGTGGGGACAGTGTTATCAGATACGCAGTATTTT CAISVGTVLSDTQYF
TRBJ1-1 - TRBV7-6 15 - TGTGCCAGCAGCTTAGCGGGAAGAGCAGGGGTATCAGCTTTCTTT CASSLAGRAGVSAFF
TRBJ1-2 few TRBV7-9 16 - TGTGCCAGCAGCCGGATCTCCGGAACAGGCCTTGAGGGCTACACCTTC CASSRISGTGLEGYTF
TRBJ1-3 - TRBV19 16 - TGTGCCAGTAGAAGGCTGACATTTAGCTCTGGAAACACCATATATTTT CASRRLTFSSGNTIYF
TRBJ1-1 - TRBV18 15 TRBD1 TGTGCCAGCTCCCCGGGACAGGGGGGAGAGACTGAAGCTTTCTTT CASSPGQGGETEAFF
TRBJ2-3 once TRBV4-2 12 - TGTGCCAGCTCGGACCTCACAGATACGCAGTATTTT CASSDLTDTQYF
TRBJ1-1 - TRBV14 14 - TGTGCCAGCAGCCAACGGAATTCGAACACTGAAGCTTTCTTT CASSQRNSNTEAFF
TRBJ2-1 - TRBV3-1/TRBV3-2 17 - TGTGCCAGCAGCCAAGACCCAATCGGGGTAAGAAGCAATGAGCAGTTCTTC CASSQDPIGVRSNEQFF
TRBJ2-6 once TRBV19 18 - TGTGCCAGTAGTATAGATCTTCCCAGTCTTTTCGGGGCCAACGTCCTGACTTTC CASSIDLPSLFGANVLTF
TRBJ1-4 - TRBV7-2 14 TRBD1 TGTGCCAGCAGCGTGGGACAGGGGTTTGAAAAACTGTTTTTT CASSVGQGFEKLFF
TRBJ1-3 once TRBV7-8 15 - TGTGCCAGCAGTCCAACGACCCTCTCTGGAAACACCATATATTTT CASSPTTLSGNTIYF
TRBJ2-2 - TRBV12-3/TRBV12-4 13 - TGTGCCAGCAGCTACAGTCCCCTCGAGGAGCTGTTTTTT CASSYSPLEELFF
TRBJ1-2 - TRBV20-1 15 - TGCAGTGCTAGTCTCCGGGGGGGACTGAACTATGGCTACACCTTC CSASLRGGLNYGYTF
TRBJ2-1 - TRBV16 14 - TGTGCCAGCAGCCAATCTAGGCCTGCCAGTGAGCAGTTCTTC CASSQSRPASEQFF
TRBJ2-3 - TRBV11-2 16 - TGTGCCAGCAGCTTAGACCTGGATGCAGCCACAGATACGCAGTATTTT CASSLDLDAATDTQYF
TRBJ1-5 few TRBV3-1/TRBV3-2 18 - TGTGCCAGCAGCCATAAAGCCGACATGGGGGGGCTTAAAGGGCCCCAGCATTTT CASSHKADMGGLKGPQHF
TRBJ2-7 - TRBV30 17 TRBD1 TGTGCCTGGAGTTCCCCTCCATACAGGGGGGCGCAAAACGAGCAGTACTTC CAWSSPPYRGAQNEQYF
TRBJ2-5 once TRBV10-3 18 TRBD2 TGTGCCATCGCCCGACAAGGCTTCGGACTAGCGGGCGAAGAGACCCAGTACTTC CAIARQGFGLAGEETQYF
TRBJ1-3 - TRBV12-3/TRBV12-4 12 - TGTGCCAGCAGCGAAAACAGGGTCGCCATATATTTT CASSENRVAIYF
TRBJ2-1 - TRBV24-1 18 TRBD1 TGTGCCACCTCTGGACCTTCAGGGGGGACAGGGGGATTGGATGAGCAGTTCTTC CATSGPSGGTGGLDEQFF
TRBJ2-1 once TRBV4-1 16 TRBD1 TGCGCCAGCAGCCTAGGGACAGGGGTTGGCATCAATGAGCAGTTCTTC CASSLGTGVGINEQFF
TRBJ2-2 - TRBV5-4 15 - TGTGCCAGCAGTCAACAGGGGAGGTTGACCGGGGAGCTGTTTTTT CASSQQGRLTGELFF